The 19 T cell receptor beta chains presented below share a single source sample, sequenced in a study of blood T cell repertoires in COVID-19. Method: immunoSEQ multiplex PCR; TCRdb's copy keeps in-frame clones and lacks some. In the table there are around 58,000 clones, roughly 80% of which are singletons. The sequenced sample consisted of PBMCs or T cells enriched from blood (not recorded which). These receptors were obtained from a woman in her forties with acute COVID-19.

For the CDR3, the DNA is TGTGCCAGCAGACAAGGGGCACCGCGTGAAAAACTGTTTTTT. The encoded protein is CASRQGAPREKLFF. The J gene is TRBJ1-4, the V gene TRBV6-5, with D possibly being TRBD1 (5 bases). CDR1 is MNHEY, CDR2 SVGAGI, per germline. The V end was cut by 6 bases, the J end by 7 bases, with 15 bases between. The CDR3 length is 14 residues.

This rearrangement joins TRBV9 to TRBJ1-1; D perhaps matches TRBD1 (5 bases). The CDR3 covers 14 residues. The germline V gene has CDR1 SGDLS and CDR2 YYNGEE. V was cut by 3 bases and J by 4 bases, with 13 bases left in between. CDR3 bases: TGTGCCAGCAGCGGCGGGGGGATGGCCACTGAAGCTTTCTTT. The encoded protein is CASSGGGMATEAFF.

The V call is TRBV28, the J call TRBJ2-1, with TRBD2 matching 9 bases. Looked up from germline, CDR1 is MDHEN and CDR2 is SYDVKM. The CDR3 sequence is 18 residues long. V was pared by 0 bases and J by 5 bases, with 11 bases of the junction left unmatched. CDR3 nucleotides: TGTGCCAGCAGTTTATGGGGGCTAGCGGGGCCCGGAAACAATGAGCAGTTCTTC. Translating gives CASSLWGLAGPGNNEQFF.

The CDR3 sequence: CASSPAGHLTEAFF. The CDR3 nucleotides read TGTGCCAGCAGCCCAGCAGGACACCTCACTGAAGCTTTCTTT. The V and J genes are TRBV7-2 and TRBJ1-1; TRBD1 is a possible D gene (5 bases). The germline V gene has CDR1 SGHTA and CDR2 FQGNSA. The CDR3 loop spans 14 amino acids. Trimming took off 5 bases at V and 4 bases at J, with 14 bases between the two ends.

This rearrangement joins TRBV5-1 to TRBJ2-7, with 10 bases that match TRBD2. The length of the CDR3 is 18 residues. The V segment lost 4 bases and the J segment 3 bases; nucleotides outside the gene matches: 16. Germline loops: CDR1 SGHRS, CDR2 YFSETQ. The CDR3, as DNA: TGCGCCAGCAGCCCCGAGCTAGCGGGAGCCTTGTTGGGCTACGAGCAGTACTTC. Translation gives CASSPELAGALLGYEQYF.

The rearrangement links TRBV12-3 or TRBV12-4 to TRBJ1-2; 7 positions agree with TRBD1. Trimming took 6 bases from V and 6 from J; bases not matched to a gene: 7. The CDR3 covers 13 residues. The CDR3 is CASRRGQMDGYTF. The CDR3 DNA reads as TGTGCCAGCAGGAGGGGACAGATGGATGGCTACACCTTC.

V usage is TRBV5-1 and J usage is TRBJ2-1, with 11 bases lining up with TRBD2. The germline CDR1 and CDR2 sequences are SGHRS and YFSETQ. Trimming took 4 bases from V and 0 from J; bases not matched to a gene: 18. This CDR3 has 21 amino acids. CDR3: CASSEAPGLADYTSSYNEQFF. The CDR3 DNA sequence: TGCGCCAGCAGCGAGGCCCCGGGACTAGCGGATTACACCAGCTCCTACAATGAGCAGTTCTTC.

The chain is built from TRBV5-4 and TRBJ1-1; D perhaps matches TRBD1 (6 bases). Germline assignment: CDR1 SGHNT and CDR2 YYREEE (reference sequence). The V and J ends lost 6 bases and 0 bases respectively, with 15 bases between them. The CDR3 sequence is 15 residues long. CDR3 in amino acids: CASTLPGQMNTEAFF. The CDR3 DNA sequence: TGTGCCAGCACCCTCCCCGGACAGATGAACACTGAAGCTTTCTTT. The variable domain in full, completed from reference TRBV5-4 and TRBJ1-1, reads ETGVTQSPTHLIKTRGQQVTLRCSSQSGHNTVSWYQQALGQGPQFIFQYYREEENGRGNFPPRFSGLQFPNYSSELNVNALELDDSALYLCASTLPGQMNTEAFFGQGTRLTVV.

The chain carries TRBV9 and TRBJ2-7, with 11 positions matching TRBD2. This CDR3 contains 15 residues. V was clipped by 0 bases and J by 3 bases; unmatched bases: 2. Germline assignment: CDR1 SGDLS and CDR2 YYNGEE. For the CDR3, the DNA is TGTGCCAGCAGCGTAGGAGGGACTAGCGGCTACGAGCAGTACTTC. It specifies CASSVGGTSGYEQYF.

The chain couples TRBV6-2 or TRBV6-3 to TRBJ2-3, with D hard to call. V lost 2 bases and J lost 4, with 10 bases in between. The CDR3 runs to 14 residues. CDR1 and CDR2 (germline): MNHEY, SVGEGT. The DNA of the CDR3 is TGTGCCAGCAGTTACCGCCAACAGCCAGATACGCAGTATTTT. It translates to CASSYRQQPDTQYF.

This sequence joins TRBV5-4 and TRBJ2-3, with D maybe TRBD2 (5 bases). The germline gives CDR1 SGHNT, CDR2 YYREEE (reference sequence). Deletions cut 0 bases from V and 2 bases from J, with 10 bases between. The CDR3 sequence is 15 residues long. DNA of the CDR3: TGTGCCAGCAGCTTGGGCCGGGGTCTCACAGATACGCAGTATTTT. It translates to CASSLGRGLTDTQYF.

The genes are TRBV18 and TRBJ2-1; a possible D gene is TRBD2 (7 bases). This CDR3 region has 14 residues. V was clipped by 3 bases and J by 6 bases, with 12 bases between them. Germline-derived CDR1 and CDR2 are KGHSH and LQKENI. CDR3 region: CASSPGRGPNEQFF. The CDR3 bases are TGTGCCAGCTCACCGGGGCGGGGGCCCAATGAGCAGTTCTTC.

The chain is built from TRBV15 and TRBJ1-1; no definite D call. V lost 0 bases, J lost 7 bases, and 21 bases lay in between. Germline CDR1 is LNHNV and CDR2 is YYDKDF (reference sequence). This CDR3 has 17 amino acids. CDR3 amino acids: CATSRDRFFSPLDEAFF. The CDR3 nucleotides read TGTGCCACCAGCAGAGATCGATTTTTTAGCCCGTTAGATGAAGCTTTCTTT.

This clone showed up just once. The chain has TRBV27 and TRBJ1-2, with 7 bases lining up with TRBD1. This CDR3 spans 15 amino acids. Germline-derived CDR1 and CDR2 are MNHEY and SMNVEV (reference sequence). J was trimmed by 4 bases and V by 5 bases; bases with no gene match: 10. CDR3 in amino acids: CASSPPTGVFYGYTF. As DNA, the CDR3 is TGTGCCAGCAGTCCCCCTACAGGGGTGTTCTATGGCTACACCTTC.

The chain combines TRBV9 with TRBJ2-3; 8 bases align to TRBD2. Per the germline V gene, CDR1 is SGDLS and CDR2 is YYNGEE. V gave up 0 bases and J gave up 3 bases; unmatched junction bases: 3. The CDR3 sequence is 15 residues long. The CDR3 region has the DNA TGTGCCAGCAGCGTAGCGGGGGGGCGGACAGATACGCAGTATTTT. It specifies CASSVAGGRTDTQYF.

The chain links TRBV14 to TRBJ1-1; 7 positions match TRBD1. In germline, CDR1 is SGHDN, CDR2 FVKESK. This CDR3 comprises 16 residues. Trimming removed 1 base from V and 7 bases from J; junction bases left unmatched: 12. The CDR3 loop is CASSQVTGVAAIEAFF. In DNA form, the CDR3 reads TGTGCCAGCAGCCAAGTCACAGGGGTGGCCGCCATTGAAGCTTTCTTT.

The rearrangement links TRBV10-3 to TRBJ1-3; possible D gene TRBD1, 5 bases. The CDR3 has 13 residues. V was pared by 8 bases and J by 1 base, with 9 bases between. Per germline, CDR1 ENHRY and CDR2 SYGVKD. CDR3 protein: CAIEAGSGNTIYF. CDR3 sequence (DNA): TGTGCCATCGAAGCAGGGTCTGGAAACACCATATATTTT.

This clone was recorded once. The chain recombines TRBV28 with TRBJ1-5; 7 bases are shared with TRBD1. Per the germline V gene, CDR1 is MDHEN and CDR2 is SYDVKM. The CDR3 runs to 14 residues. J lost 6 bases, V lost 6 bases, and 8 bases had no gene match. Written as DNA, the CDR3 is TGTGCCAGCAGGGCGACAGGGTTGATTCAGCCCCAGCATTTT. It is translated as CASRATGLIQPQHF.

This clone was detected only a few times. The V call is TRBV5-1, the J call TRBJ2-1; D is undetermined. This CDR3 has 15 amino acids. The V end was cut by 4 bases, the J end by 6 bases, with 17 bases between. The germline V gene encodes CDR1 SGHRS and CDR2 YFSETQ. CDR3: CASSLDSPSANEQFF. CDR3 bases: TGCGCCAGCAGCCTAGACTCCCCCTCAGCCAATGAGCAGTTCTTC.